One sample yielded the 32 T cell receptor beta chains listed below, sequenced in a study of vaccination and CD4 T cells after COVID-19. Cultured CD4+ T cell DNA underwent sequencing with the Oncomine TCR Beta short-read assay. MiXCR, applied by TCRdb to the PCR reads, yields one record per CDR3 protein. Among over 15,000 distinct CDR3 sequences listed, around two fifths were seen once. No antigen has been identified for these receptors. Treatment: 10-day PBMC culture with coronavirus spike peptide pools or control peptides (ViraFEST assay). Here the sequenced sample was CD4+ T cells from blood, cultured in vitro, taken after SARS-CoV-2 vaccination. The receptors shown here come from a human donor who had recovered from COVID-19.

This chain links TRBV24-1 with TRBJ2-7; 11 bases match TRBD2. The V gene end was trimmed by 3 bases and the J gene end by 0 bases; junction bases not matched to a gene: 6. The CDR3 spans 17 residues. Germline V gene lookup returns CDR1 KGHDR and CDR2 SFDVKD. The CDR3 DNA follows: TGTGCCACCAGTGATGCCGGGACTAGCGGTAGCTCCTACGAGCAGTACTTC. Protein: CATSDAGTSGSSYEQYF.

The chain couples TRBV6-5 to TRBJ2-7; D gene uncertain. V dropped 2 bases and J dropped 7 bases, with 12 bases sitting between them. This CDR3 has 13 amino acids. From germline, CDR1 is MNHEY and CDR2 SVGAGI. The CDR3 region is CASSYPDGTEQYF. DNA for the CDR3: TGTGCCAGCAGTTACCCCGACGGAACGGAGCAGTACTTC.

The chain links TRBV27 to TRBJ2-7; 8 positions match TRBD2. The CDR3 is made up of 15 amino acids. Germline CDR1 is MNHEY and CDR2 is SMNVEV (reference sequence). With 2 bases clipped from V and 6 bases from J, the junction kept 9 bases outside the gene matches. The DNA of the CDR3 is TGTGCCAGCAGTTTAAACGGGGGGGCGCTTACCGAGCAGTACTTC. Its translation: CASSLNGGALTEQYF.

This chain uses TRBV4-3 with TRBJ2-1; the match to TRBD1 covers 7 bases. Germline values: CDR1 LGHNA, CDR2 YSLEER. The CDR3 contains 18 residues. V lost 0 bases and J lost 5; bases outside the gene matches: 13. CDR3 bases: TGCGCCAGCAGCCAAGATTTTTCGGCGAGACAGGGTGACAATGAGCAGTTCTTC. Protein: CASSQDFSARQGDNEQFF.

The chain has TRBV19 and TRBJ2-5; TRBD2 aligns across 7 bases. Germline lookup yields CDR1 LNHDA and CDR2 SQIVND (reference sequence). The CDR3 is 13 amino acids. J lost 5 bases, V lost 6 bases, and 6 bases had no gene match. In nucleotides, the CDR3 is TGTGCCAGTAGCAGGGAGGGTTACGAGACCCAGTACTTC. Protein: CASSREGYETQYF.

This chain uses TRBV15 with TRBJ2-5; D may be TRBD1 or TRBD2 (5 bases each). Germline V lookup: CDR1 LNHNV, CDR2 YYDKDF (reference sequence). This CDR3 is built from 14 residues. The V end was cut by 0 bases, the J end by 9 bases, with 14 bases between. The DNA of the CDR3 is TGTGCCACCAGCAGAGAGGACACCGCGAGGGCCCAGTACTTC. Translation gives CATSREDTARAQYF.

The chain couples TRBV28 to TRBJ2-7; D uncertain. The CDR3 sequence is 12 residues long. Between the trimmed V and J ends, which lost 4 bases and 3 bases, there was a span of 7 bases. Germline V gene sequence: CDR1 MDHEN, CDR2 SYDVKM. CDR3 protein: CASSYFNYEQYF. CDR3 nucleotide sequence: TGTGCCAGCAGTTATTTCAACTACGAGCAGTACTTC. The complete variable domain, with remaining parts taken from reference TRBV28 and TRBJ2-7, reads DVKVTQSSRYLVKRTGEKVFLECVQDMDHENMFWYRQDPGLGLRLIYFSYDVKMKEKGDIPEGYSVSREKKERFSLILESASTNQTSMYLCASSYFNYEQYFGPGTRLTVT.

The chain links TRBV6-1 to TRBJ2-3; 12 bases map to TRBD2. Germline trimming cut 2 bases from V and 4 bases from J; bases unmatched to any gene: 1. Germline V gene sequence: CDR1 MNHNS, CDR2 SASEGT. The CDR3 contains 15 residues. The CDR3 coding sequence is TGTGCCAGCAGTGAACTAGCGGGAGGGCCAGATACGCAGTATTTT. Translated, it gives CASSELAGGPDTQYF.

The J gene is TRBJ2-1, the V gene TRBV19; 8 bases map to TRBD2. V gave up 3 bases and J gave up 7 bases; unmatched junction bases: 11. This CDR3 has 16 amino acids. CDR1 is LNHDA and CDR2 is SQIVND in the germline V gene (reference sequence). The CDR3 DNA sequence: TGTGCCAGTAGTATGAGCCACGCCGGGGGGGGGAATGAGCAGTTCTTC. Residues: CASSMSHAGGGNEQFF.

This clonotype was observed a handful of times. The V call is TRBV20-1, the J call TRBJ2-2, with 9 nucleotides matching TRBD2. The CDR3 spans 15 residues. The ends lost 5 bases at V and 5 bases at J; junction bases unmatched: 9. CDR1 is DFQATT and CDR2 is SNEGSKA in the germline V gene (reference sequence). The CDR3 DNA reads as TGCAGTGCTTTCGAAGCGGGGGGACAAACCGGGGAGCTGTTTTTT. As protein: CSAFEAGGQTGELFF.

The rearrangement uses TRBV27 and TRBJ2-2, with 7 bases identical to TRBD2. Germline loops: CDR1 MNHEY, CDR2 SMNVEV (reference sequence). Trimming removed 4 bases from V and 9 bases from J; junction bases left unmatched: 8. The length of the CDR3 is 14 residues. The CDR3 here is CASSSRGSIWELFF. CDR3 coding DNA: TGTGCCAGCAGTTCGCGCGGGAGTATCTGGGAGCTGTTTTTT.

With regard to this clonotype: Germline and junction disagree at one end, which may indicate a read error. The V and J genes are TRBV7-9 and TRBJ1-2; possibly TRBD1 for D (6 bases). Germline assignment: CDR1 SEHNR and CDR2 FQNEAQ (reference sequence). This CDR3 spans 15 amino acids. CDR3 coding DNA: TGTGCCAGCAGCTTAGCGGGGGGCGAGGGTTATGGCCACACCTTC. Protein: CASSLAGGEGYGHTF.

This clonotype showed up just once. The V and J genes are TRBV20-1 and TRBJ2-1; D might be TRBD2 (6 bases). Trimming cost V 3 bases and J 10 bases, with 25 bases left between them. From germline, CDR1 is DFQATT and CDR2 SNEGSKA (reference sequence). CDR3 length: 16 residues. For the CDR3, the DNA is TGCAGTGCTAGTTGGTTCTGGCGGGATCGCCCCACGGAGCAGTTCTTC. This sequence encodes CSASWFWRDRPTEQFF.

The table lists this clonotype with a few counts. The gene calls are TRBV20-1 and TRBJ2-6; D is ambiguous. The germline gives CDR1 DFQATT, CDR2 SNEGSKA (reference sequence). This CDR3 is 15 amino acids long. V was cut by 2 bases and J by 0 bases, with 8 bases left in between. This CDR3 reads CSARKPRSGANVLTF. The DNA of the CDR3 is TGCAGTGCTAGAAAACCGCGCTCTGGGGCCAACGTCCTGACTTTC.

The genes are TRBV10-3 and TRBJ2-1; D unclear. V dropped 7 bases and J dropped 9 bases, with 16 bases sitting between them. This CDR3 region has 13 residues. Germline CDR1 and CDR2: ENHRY and SYGVKD. The CDR3 here is CAITGVPGGEQFF. CDR3 coding DNA: TGTGCCATCACTGGGGTTCCCGGTGGTGAGCAGTTCTTC.

As DNA, the CDR3 is TGTGCCAGCAACTCGGGGGGGGCATATACGCAGTATTTT. It encodes CASNSGGAYTQYF. The chain recombines TRBV2 with TRBJ2-3, with 8 bases matching TRBD2. V trimming: 7 bases; J trimming: 7 bases; junction bases outside the gene matches: 7. CDR1 SNHLY and CDR2 FYNNEI come from the germline V gene. The CDR3 is made up of 13 amino acids. Using reference TRBV2 and TRBJ2-3 for the parts outside the CDR3, the full variable domain is EPEVTQTPSHQVTQMGQEVILRCVPISNHLYFYWYRQILGQKVEFLVSFYNNEISEKSEIFDDQFSVERPDGSNFTLKIRSTKLEDSAMYFCASNSGGAYTQYFGPGTRLTVL.

V and J are TRBV2 and TRBJ2-5; no clear D gene. Germline V gene sequence: CDR1 SNHLY, CDR2 FYNNEI. The CDR3 is 13 amino acids. V gave up 7 bases and J gave up 2 bases, with 11 bases separating them. CDR3 bases: TGTGCCAGCACAAGGTCCAGGCAAGAGACCCAGTACTTC. Amino acid sequence: CASTRSRQETQYF.

The chain employs TRBV19 and TRBJ2-3; TRBD2 agrees at 13 bases. CDR3 length: 15 residues. J was trimmed by 11 bases and V by 7 bases; bases with no gene match: 12. Germline CDR1 and CDR2: LNHDA and SQIVND (reference sequence). In DNA, the CDR3 is TGTGCCAGTACCCTCGGACTAGCGGGGGCCCGGGAGCAGTATTTT. This sequence encodes CASTLGLAGAREQYF.

This clonotype is large (0.1 to 1%) within its sample. This sequence joins TRBV20-1 and TRBJ2-1, with TRBD2 matching 7 bases. V shed 6 bases and J 5 bases; nucleotides not matched to a gene: 10. The CDR3 consists of 14 residues. The germline V gene encodes CDR1 DFQATT and CDR2 SNEGSKA (reference sequence). This chain's CDR3 is CSAGRGGGNNEQFF. As DNA, the CDR3 is TGCAGTGCGGGCCGAGGCGGGGGAAACAATGAGCAGTTCTTC.

V is TRBV29-1 and J is TRBJ2-5, with a weak D call TRBD1 (6 bases). The CDR3 has 12 residues. Germline V gene sequence: CDR1 SQVTM, CDR2 ANQGSEA. V lost 7 bases and J lost 2, with 11 bases in between. The chain's CDR3 is CSAGTPQETQYF. CDR3 DNA sequence: TGCAGCGCCGGGACACCGCAAGAGACCCAGTACTTC. Full variable domain (remainder filled in from reference TRBV29-1 and TRBJ2-5): SAVISQKPSRDICQRGTSLTIQCQVDSQVTMMFWYRQQPGQSLTLIATANQGSEATYESGFVIDKFPISRPNLTFSTLTVSNMSPEDSSIYLCSAGTPQETQYFGPGTRLLVL.

The chain combines TRBV5-1 with TRBJ2-1; 7 bases match TRBD2. This CDR3 has 14 residues. J gave up 9 bases and V 1 base, and 7 bases lay outside the gene matches. Per the germline V gene, CDR1 is SGHRS and CDR2 is YFSETQ. Written as DNA, the CDR3 is TGCGCCAGCAGCTTGATGCGGGAGCAGGCTGAGCAGTTCTTC. Translated, it gives CASSLMREQAEQFF.

The V call is TRBV15, the J call TRBJ2-7, with 7 nucleotides matching TRBD2. Trimming removed 5 bases from V and 0 bases from J; junction bases left unmatched: 13. CDR3 length: 17 amino acids. The V gene's germline CDR1 is LNHNV and CDR2 YYDKDF (reference sequence). The CDR3 nucleotides are TGTGCCACCAGCGTCGGGGGGTTTTCGGACGGCTCCTACGAGCAGTACTTC. Encoded protein: CATSVGGFSDGSYEQYF.

This chain joins TRBV6-1 and TRBJ2-3; TRBD2 is a possible D gene (6 bases). Germline CDR1 is MNHNS and CDR2 is SASEGT. This CDR3 has 17 amino acids. The ends were cut back, 8 bases at V and 0 bases at J, with 21 bases in the middle. DNA for the CDR3: TGTGCCAGCGGGAGCACGGGGACTCGTGCTAGCACAGATACGCAGTATTTT. It translates to CASGSTGTRASTDTQYF.

V and J are TRBV6-5 and TRBJ2-1, with 11 bases that match TRBD2. Per the germline V gene, CDR1 is MNHEY and CDR2 is SVGAGI. The CDR3 runs 17 residues. Trimming cost V 0 bases and J 6 bases; bases outside gene matches: 7. The CDR3 DNA is TGTGCCAGCAGTTACTCGATTTCGACTAGCGGGACCAATGAGCAGTTCTTC. This sequence encodes CASSYSISTSGTNEQFF.

The chain employs TRBV10-1 and TRBJ2-7; D unresolved. Germline CDR1 is WNHNN and CDR2 is SYGVQD (reference sequence). The CDR3 length is 14 residues. The ends were cut back, 7 bases at V and 0 bases at J, with 13 bases in the middle. This CDR3 is CASIPTQSSYEQYF. The DNA for the CDR3 is TGCGCCAGCATTCCTACACAGAGCTCCTACGAGCAGTACTTC.

The rearrangement uses TRBV7-9 and TRBJ1-2; unclear D gene. Germline CDR1 SEHNR, CDR2 FQNEAQ (reference sequence). Trimming removed 3 bases from V and 6 bases from J, with 8 bases in between. This CDR3 contains 12 residues. The CDR3 reads CASSLPAHGYTF. In DNA form, the CDR3 reads TGTGCCAGCAGCTTGCCAGCCCATGGCTACACCTTC.

The rearrangement uses TRBV20-1 and TRBJ1-1; TRBD1 matches 8 bases. The J segment lost 9 bases and the V segment lost 4 bases, leaving 13 bases of the junction unmatched. Per the germline V gene, CDR1 is DFQATT and CDR2 is SNEGSKA (reference sequence). This CDR3 spans 14 amino acids. The CDR3 protein is CSATTGQGTGKAFF. CDR3 nucleotides: TGCAGTGCTACAACAGGACAGGGTACGGGTAAAGCTTTCTTT.

This clonotype was counted once. The CDR3: CASSRTSGSNEQFF. In DNA, the CDR3 is TGTGCCAGCAGTAGGACTAGCGGGAGCAATGAGCAGTTCTTC. This chain links TRBV2 with TRBJ2-1, with 13 positions matching TRBD2. This CDR3 region has 14 residues. V shed 5 bases, J shed 6 bases, and the junction held 1 base outside the gene matches. The germline gives CDR1 SNHLY, CDR2 FYNNEI.

This clonotype was counted a few times. This chain uses TRBV20-1 with TRBJ2-4; perhaps TRBD2 as D (6 bases). The CDR3 sequence is 13 residues long. The V and J ends lost 3 bases and 8 bases respectively, with 14 bases between them. The germline CDR1 and CDR2 sequences are DFQATT and SNEGSKA (reference sequence). The CDR3 DNA is TGCAGTGCTAGGCTATCGGGAGTAGACATTCAGTACTTC. It yields the protein CSARLSGVDIQYF.

This clonotype has more than one count but fewer than ten. The chain is built from TRBV20-1 and TRBJ1-6, with D perhaps matching TRBD1 (6 bases). V lost 6 bases, J lost 0 bases, and 18 bases lay in between. This CDR3 region has 17 residues. Per germline, CDR1 DFQATT and CDR2 SNEGSKA (reference sequence). CDR3 residues: CSASDDRPGSYNSPLHF. The CDR3 DNA reads as TGCAGTGCCAGTGACGACAGGCCGGGCTCCTATAATTCACCCCTCCACTTT.

This clonotype was observed a single time. The rearrangement uses TRBV28 and TRBJ2-5; no clear D. CDR1 and CDR2 (germline): MDHEN, SYDVKM. The CDR3 has 16 residues. The V end lost 3 bases, the J end lost 1 base, and 15 bases lay between the germline ends. CDR3 nucleotides: TGTGCCAGCAGTTTGGGTAGAAGGTTGTTCCAAGAGACCCAGTACTTC. This encodes CASSLGRRLFQETQYF.

The chain links TRBV4-2 to TRBJ1-5; D is uncertain. This CDR3 spans 13 amino acids. Germline CDR1 LGHNA, CDR2 YNFKEQ. The V and J ends lost 0 bases and 6 bases respectively, with 6 bases between them. The CDR3 region has the DNA TGTGCCAGCAGCCAAGATCGGGGTCAGCCCCAGCATTTT. Its translation: CASSQDRGQPQHF.